A selection of T cell receptor beta chains follows, all from one sample in a study of metastatic and nonmetastatic thyroid tumors. Using MiXCR, TCRdb re-called clones from the PCR reads. The table includes tens of thousands of clones, around 20% detected once. The sequencing sample was made of blood. These receptors were taken from a female donor with papillary thyroid cancer or a benign thyroid nodule (not recorded which). Some clones in this sample may be carry-over from other donors' samples. CDR3s leave out the opening cysteine and the closing phenylalanine or tryptophan.

cdr3_aa: ASSLEAGGRNEQS; j_call: TRBJ2-1; v_call: TRBV7-6
cdr3_aa: ASSLSSVPSFNDQF; j_call: TRBJ2-1; v_call: TRBV12-3/TRBV12-4
cdr3_aa: ASSLAGSPRETGELF; j_call: TRBJ2-2; v_call: TRBV7-2
cdr3_aa: ASSIVGRPLPSF; j_call: TRBJ1-1; v_call: TRBV19
cdr3_aa: ASRGRGRSNYGYT; j_call: TRBJ1-2; v_call: TRBV27
cdr3_aa: ASSLGGGYNSPLH; j_call: TRBJ1-6; v_call: TRBV5-1
cdr3_aa: ASSQGPTVNEQF; j_call: TRBJ2-1; v_call: TRBV2
cdr3_aa: ASSLRGGNHEQY; j_call: TRBJ2-7; v_call: TRBV5-4
cdr3_aa: AWSVWDAANYGYT; j_call: TRBJ1-2; v_call: TRBV30
cdr3_aa: ASSSPRWGGMRNEQF; j_call: TRBJ2-1; v_call: TRBV9
cdr3_aa: ASSLGGTDWAYEQY; j_call: TRBJ2-7; v_call: TRBV11-2
cdr3_aa: ASSRTGFTCELF; j_call: TRBJ2-2; v_call: TRBV28
cdr3_aa: ASRDRWDQPQH; j_call: TRBJ1-5; v_call: TRBV2
cdr3_aa: ASSLVDTEAF; j_call: TRBJ1-1; v_call: TRBV5-1
cdr3_aa: ASSLLMGGQGLMNTEAF; j_call: TRBJ1-1; v_call: TRBV18
cdr3_aa: ASSESTRDEQY; j_call: TRBJ2-7; v_call: TRBV10-1
cdr3_aa: ASSLEGTNPGIRLT; j_call: TRBJ1-2; v_call: TRBV7-3
cdr3_aa: ASSEEFGDQPRH; j_call: TRBJ1-5; v_call: TRBV2
cdr3_aa: ATSDFAGGIGHNEQF; j_call: TRBJ2-1; v_call: TRBV24-1
cdr3_aa: ASVGTSGVTVQY; j_call: TRBJ2-7; v_call: TRBV12-3/TRBV12-4
cdr3_aa: SALGGQGVGETQY; j_call: TRBJ2-5; v_call: TRBV20-1
cdr3_aa: ASSVQDSPLH; j_call: TRBJ1-6; v_call: TRBV5-5
cdr3_aa: ASSFLTRSYNEQF; j_call: TRBJ2-1; v_call: TRBV12-3/TRBV12-4
cdr3_aa: ASRGQGAANTGELF; j_call: TRBJ2-2; v_call: TRBV28
cdr3_aa: ASSSPRVLGGRAF; j_call: TRBJ1-1; v_call: TRBV25-1
cdr3_aa: ASSFREGSGYGYT; j_call: TRBJ1-2; v_call: TRBV12-3/TRBV12-4
cdr3_aa: ASSEPRTHEDF; j_call: TRBJ1-1; v_call: TRBV6-1
cdr3_aa: ASNNPGATDTQY; j_call: TRBJ2-3; v_call: TRBV6-1
cdr3_aa: ASSPGTSGETQY; j_call: TRBJ2-5; v_call: TRBV6-1
cdr3_aa: ASRTGNYGYT; j_call: TRBJ1-2; v_call: TRBV3-1
cdr3_aa: ASSYSAGVSSYNEQF; j_call: TRBJ2-1; v_call: TRBV6-2/TRBV6-3
cdr3_aa: ASSQGGTSLSLETQY; j_call: TRBJ2-5; v_call: TRBV4-1
cdr3_aa: ASSPRLAGGCDTQY; j_call: TRBJ2-3; v_call: TRBV11-2
cdr3_aa: ASSRILAGSTGGLF; j_call: TRBJ2-2; v_call: TRBV28
cdr3_aa: ASSSSGSRPDTQY; j_call: TRBJ2-3; v_call: TRBV5-1
cdr3_aa: ASSEGVFRSNEKLF; j_call: TRBJ1-4; v_call: TRBV6-1
cdr3_aa: SAQHGTQGNQPQH; j_call: TRBJ1-5; v_call: TRBV20-1
cdr3_aa: AWRGTGRCYEQY; j_call: TRBJ2-7; v_call: TRBV30
cdr3_aa: ASSRGCYEQY; j_call: TRBJ2-7; v_call: TRBV14
cdr3_aa: ASSLYRQALSEGITEAF; j_call: TRBJ1-1; v_call: TRBV11-2
cdr3_aa: ASSKLASDEQF; j_call: TRBJ2-1; v_call: TRBV19
cdr3_aa: ASSEMDQAAEAF; j_call: TRBJ1-1; v_call: TRBV6-1
cdr3_aa: ASSLEGLWNNEQF; j_call: TRBJ2-1; v_call: TRBV11-2
cdr3_aa: ASSLTRDRRETQY; j_call: TRBJ2-5; v_call: TRBV12-3/TRBV12-4
cdr3_aa: ASRGQGFTDTQY; j_call: TRBJ2-3; v_call: TRBV5-1
cdr3_aa: ASSVEEGEGWNEQF; j_call: TRBJ2-1; v_call: TRBV9
cdr3_aa: ASSGNRVSYEQY; j_call: TRBJ2-7; v_call: TRBV2
cdr3_aa: ASSPPSGQGEEKLF; j_call: TRBJ1-4; v_call: TRBV18
cdr3_aa: ASSLGPSGDSTYEQY; j_call: TRBJ2-7; v_call: TRBV11-1
cdr3_aa: ASSLYSTSGANVLT; j_call: TRBJ2-6; v_call: TRBV11-2
cdr3_aa: ASSLGVSLGVLSYEQY; j_call: TRBJ2-7; v_call: TRBV5-1